The rows below give T cell receptor beta chains drawn from one sample of a study of response to subunit inactivated influenza vaccine. TCRdb used MiXCR to reprocess the RT-PCR reads, holding one entry per CDR3 protein. The sample records roughly 570,000 distinct CDR3 sequences, 12% to 15% being singletons. Sequenced here: PBMCs from blood, sampled 11 to 12 days after vaccination. The receptors originated from a man aged 50 to 60 who received an inactivated influenza vaccine. Each CDR3 is given with its conserved first and last residue. The order of the fields is V gene, clone size, CDR3 protein. Clone size appears in some rows only: once, few, many, or a class for an expanded clone.

>TRBV4-2|NA
CASSQDLSDENTIYF
>TRBV10-3|NA
CAIRQWETQYF
>TRBV2|few
CASRPGLMGPDTQYF
>TRBV7-9|NA
CASATGGTAEQYF
>TRBV6-1|NA
CASRTTTTYEHYF
>TRBV7-9|NA
CASSYKGAGGEQYF
>TRBV28|NA
CASSFWDRGQADTQYF
>TRBV6-5|NA
CASSHRTSGSKDTQYF
>TRBV3-1|NA
CASSQGGRNQPQRF
>TRBV28|few
CASSADRYEQYF
>TRBV30|few
CAWSEQRTQYF
>TRBV7-2|NA
CASSLDHGNDIYTF
>TRBV6-1|NA
CAVVGANTDTQYF
>TRBV12-3/TRBV12-4|many
CASSRGVAETQYF
>TRBV30|NA
CAWGQGREQYF
>TRBV20-1|NA
CSAGTGGVADTQYF
>TRBV7-6|NA
CASSPGLGVRDTQYF
>TRBV7-2|few
CASSAIAGDPHEQYF
>TRBV6-5|NA
CASSYAGGVTF
>TRBV10-3|NA
CAITADRYEQYF
>TRBV2|NA
CASSRGQGVYTEAFF
>TRBV29-1|many
CSAMRQGNIYEQYF